This T cell receptor (beta chain) came from a study of regulatory T cells in long-lasting Graves disease. Turning to the study itself: Those Graves' patients who were newly diagnosed had been on antithyroid drugs under 3 months.

Libraries of TCR beta came from iRepertoire HTBI primers plus Arm-PCR of CDR3 regions. TCRdb independently ran MiXCR on the multiplex PCR reads; one entry per CDR3 protein. The data contain roughly 560,000 distinct CDR3 sequences, 15% to 20% of them singletons. Germline V lookup: CDR1 SGHAT, CDR2 FQNNGV. The CDR3 is 12 amino acids. V gave up 1 base and J gave up 6 bases, with 6 bases separating them. At least ten counts were recorded for this clonotype. The sample's time point: newly diagnosed GD, antithyroid drugs for less than 3 months. After RNA was extracted from PBMCs, the TCR library was made from it. Separately, the same data were catalogued under a study of T cells in Graves' hyperthyroidism and ophthalmopathy. This second study says: No progression to ophthalmopathy during 18 months of follow-up defined stable disease. A first-round RT-PCR of the TCR CDR3 used the HTBI primer set. Before onset, by a median of about seven months, the model predicted ophthalmopathy.

The V and J genes are TRBV11-2 and TRBJ1-2; no firm D call. This TCR was recovered from a woman aged 35 to 59 with Graves disease. This sample comprised peripheral blood mononuclear cells (PBMCs), obtained at new diagnosis, from a patient treated with antithyroid drugs. The CDR3 here is CASSLGQDGYTF. The DNA for the CDR3 is TGTGCCAGCAGCTTAGGGCAGGATGGCTACACCTTC.